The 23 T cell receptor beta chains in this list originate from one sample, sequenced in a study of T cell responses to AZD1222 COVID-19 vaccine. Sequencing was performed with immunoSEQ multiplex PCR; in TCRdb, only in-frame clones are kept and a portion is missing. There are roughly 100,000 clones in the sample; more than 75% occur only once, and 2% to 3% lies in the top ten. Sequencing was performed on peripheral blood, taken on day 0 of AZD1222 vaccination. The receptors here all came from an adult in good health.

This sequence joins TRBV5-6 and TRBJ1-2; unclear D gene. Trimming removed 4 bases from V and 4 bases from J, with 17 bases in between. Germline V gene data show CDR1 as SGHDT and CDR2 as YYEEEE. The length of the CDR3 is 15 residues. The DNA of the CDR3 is TGTGCCAGCAGCCCGGTGGGCAGATCGGGCTATGGCTACACCTTC. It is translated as CASSPVGRSGYGYTF.

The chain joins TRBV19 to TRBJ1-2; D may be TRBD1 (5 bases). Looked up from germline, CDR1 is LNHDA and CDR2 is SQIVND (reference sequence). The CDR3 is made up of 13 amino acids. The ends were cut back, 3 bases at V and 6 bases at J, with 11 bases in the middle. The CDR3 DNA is TGTGCCAGTAGTATCCGGGGGTCGGATGGCTACACCTTC. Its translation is CASSIRGSDGYTF.

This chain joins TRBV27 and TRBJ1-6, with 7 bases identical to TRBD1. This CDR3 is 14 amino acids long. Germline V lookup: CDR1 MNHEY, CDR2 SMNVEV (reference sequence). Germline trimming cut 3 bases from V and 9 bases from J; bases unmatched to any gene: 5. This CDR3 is CASSLQAGGSPLHF. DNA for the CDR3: TGTGCCAGCAGTTTGCAGGCAGGGGGTTCACCCCTCCACTTT.

For the CDR3, the DNA is TGTGCCAGCACTAGCGGGGGGGCTCACAATGAGCAGTTCTTC. Translation gives CASTSGGAHNEQFF. The chain uses TRBV9 and TRBJ2-1; 12 bases fit TRBD2. The trim removed 6 bases at V and 5 bases at J, leaving 3 bases unmatched. This CDR3 region has 14 residues. Germline loops: CDR1 SGDLS, CDR2 YYNGEE.

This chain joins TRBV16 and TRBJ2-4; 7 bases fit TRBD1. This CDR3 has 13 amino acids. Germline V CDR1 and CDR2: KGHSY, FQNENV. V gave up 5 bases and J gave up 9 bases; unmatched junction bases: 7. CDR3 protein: CASSDDRVVIQYF. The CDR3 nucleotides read TGTGCCAGCAGCGACGACAGGGTCGTCATTCAGTACTTC.

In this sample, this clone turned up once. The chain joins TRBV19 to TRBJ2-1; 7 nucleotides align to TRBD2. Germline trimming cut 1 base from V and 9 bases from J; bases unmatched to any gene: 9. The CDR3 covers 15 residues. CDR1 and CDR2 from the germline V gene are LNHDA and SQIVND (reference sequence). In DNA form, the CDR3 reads TGTGCCAGTAGTATAGTTCGGGAGGCCGAGGGTGAGCAGTTCTTC. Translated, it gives CASSIVREAEGEQFF.

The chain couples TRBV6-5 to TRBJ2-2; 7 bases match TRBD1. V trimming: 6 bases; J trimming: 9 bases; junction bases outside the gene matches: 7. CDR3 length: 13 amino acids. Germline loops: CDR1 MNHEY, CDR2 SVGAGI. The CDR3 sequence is CASSLGQVRELFF. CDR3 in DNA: TGTGCCAGCAGCCTCGGACAGGTCCGGGAGCTGTTTTTT.

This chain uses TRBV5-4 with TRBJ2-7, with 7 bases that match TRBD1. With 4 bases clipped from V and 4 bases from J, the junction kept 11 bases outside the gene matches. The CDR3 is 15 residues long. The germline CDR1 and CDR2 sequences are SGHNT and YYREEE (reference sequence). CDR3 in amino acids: CASSLPGTVSYEQYF. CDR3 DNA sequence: TGTGCCAGCAGCCTTCCCGGGACAGTCTCTTACGAGCAGTACTTC.

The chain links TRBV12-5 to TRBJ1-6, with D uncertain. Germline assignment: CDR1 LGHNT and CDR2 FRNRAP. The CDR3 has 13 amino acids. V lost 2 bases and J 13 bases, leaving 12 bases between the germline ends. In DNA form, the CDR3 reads TGTGCTAGTGGTTTGCACGAGGGTACTCCCCTCCACTTT. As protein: CASGLHEGTPLHF.

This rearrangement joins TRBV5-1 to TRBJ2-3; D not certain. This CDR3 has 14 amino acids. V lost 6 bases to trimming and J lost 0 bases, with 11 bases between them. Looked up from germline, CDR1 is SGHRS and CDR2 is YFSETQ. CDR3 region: CASTPTPSTDTQYF. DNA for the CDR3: TGCGCCAGCACCCCCACCCCTAGCACAGATACGCAGTATTTT. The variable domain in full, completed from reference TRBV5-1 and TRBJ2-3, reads KAGVTQTPRYLIKTRGQQVTLSCSPISGHRSVSWYQQTPGQGLQFLFEYFSETQRNKGNFPGRFSGRQFSNSRSEMNVSTLELGDSALYLCASTPTPSTDTQYFGPGTRLTVL.

The CDR3 loop is CAISGDIGGTGYTF. DNA for the CDR3: TGTGCCATCAGTGGAGATATCGGGGGAACTGGCTACACCTTC. The chain is built from TRBV10-3 and TRBJ1-2, with a weak D call TRBD1 (5 bases). The CDR3 totals 14 residues. Germline CDR1 ENHRY, CDR2 SYGVKD. Trimming removed 4 bases at V and 7 bases at J, with 16 bases between.

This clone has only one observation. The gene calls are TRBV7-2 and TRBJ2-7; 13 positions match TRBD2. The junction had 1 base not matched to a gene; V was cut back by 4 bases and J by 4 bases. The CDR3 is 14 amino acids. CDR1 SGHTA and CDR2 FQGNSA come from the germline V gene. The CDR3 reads CASSWGLAGYEQYF. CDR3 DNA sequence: TGTGCCAGCAGCTGGGGACTAGCGGGATACGAGCAGTACTTC.

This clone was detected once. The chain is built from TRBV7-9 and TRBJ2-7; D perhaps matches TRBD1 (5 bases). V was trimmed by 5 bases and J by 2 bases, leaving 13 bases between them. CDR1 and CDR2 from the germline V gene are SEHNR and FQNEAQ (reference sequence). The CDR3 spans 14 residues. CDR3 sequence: CASSPGREPYEQYF. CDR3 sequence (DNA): TGTGCCAGCAGCCCCGGCAGGGAACCCTACGAGCAGTACTTC.

CDR3 nucleotides: TGTGCCATCAGTGAGGGGGACGAGCAAAATCAGCCCCAGCATTTT. Translating it yields CAISEGDEQNQPQHF. This chain joins TRBV10-3 and TRBJ1-5; possible D gene TRBD1, 5 bases. The CDR3 sequence is 15 residues long. Looked up from germline, CDR1 is ENHRY and CDR2 is SYGVKD. Trimming pared 2 bases from V and 4 bases from J, leaving 12 bases between.

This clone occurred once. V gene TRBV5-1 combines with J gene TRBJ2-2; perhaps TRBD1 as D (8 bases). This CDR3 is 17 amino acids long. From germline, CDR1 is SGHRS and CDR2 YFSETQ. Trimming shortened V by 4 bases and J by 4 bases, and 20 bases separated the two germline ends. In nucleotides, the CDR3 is TGCGCCAGCAGCCCCAACCCAACAGGGGGGGGCACCGGGGAGCTGTTTTTT. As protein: CASSPNPTGGGTGELFF.

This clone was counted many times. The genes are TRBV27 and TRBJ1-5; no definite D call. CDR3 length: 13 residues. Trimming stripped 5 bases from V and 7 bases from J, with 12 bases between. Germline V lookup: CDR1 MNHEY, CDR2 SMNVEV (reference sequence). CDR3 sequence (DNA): TGTGCCAGCAGTCTCCAGTTGGACCAGCCCCAGCATTTT. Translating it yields CASSLQLDQPQHF.

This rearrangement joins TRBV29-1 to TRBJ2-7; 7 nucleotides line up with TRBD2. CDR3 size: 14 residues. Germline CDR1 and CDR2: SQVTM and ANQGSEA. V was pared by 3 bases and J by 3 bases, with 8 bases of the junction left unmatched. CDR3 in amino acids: CSVDSSREGYEQYF. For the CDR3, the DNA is TGCAGCGTTGATAGTTCCAGGGAGGGCTACGAGCAGTACTTC.

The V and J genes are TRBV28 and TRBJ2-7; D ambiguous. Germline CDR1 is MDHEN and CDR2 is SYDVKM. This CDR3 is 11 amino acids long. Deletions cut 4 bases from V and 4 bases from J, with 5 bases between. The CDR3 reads CASSSYYEQYF. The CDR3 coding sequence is TGTGCCAGCAGTTCCTATTACGAGCAGTACTTC. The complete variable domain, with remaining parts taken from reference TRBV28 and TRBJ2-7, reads DVKVTQSSRYLVKRTGEKVFLECVQDMDHENMFWYRQDPGLGLRLIYFSYDVKMKEKGDIPEGYSVSREKKERFSLILESASTNQTSMYLCASSSYYEQYFGPGTRLTVT.

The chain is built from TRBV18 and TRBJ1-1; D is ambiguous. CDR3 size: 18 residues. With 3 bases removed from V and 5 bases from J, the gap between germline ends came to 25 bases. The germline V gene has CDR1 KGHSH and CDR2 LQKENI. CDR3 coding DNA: TGTGCCAGCTCACCCCTAGGACCGACTGCCCTAGTAGGTACTGAAGCTTTCTTT. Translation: CASSPLGPTALVGTEAFF.

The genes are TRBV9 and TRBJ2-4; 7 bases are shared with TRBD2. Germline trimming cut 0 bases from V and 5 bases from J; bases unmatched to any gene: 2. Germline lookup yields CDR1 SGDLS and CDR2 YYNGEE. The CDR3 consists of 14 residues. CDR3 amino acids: CASSVDLAENIQYF. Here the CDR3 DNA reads TGTGCCAGCAGCGTAGATCTAGCGGAAAACATTCAGTACTTC.

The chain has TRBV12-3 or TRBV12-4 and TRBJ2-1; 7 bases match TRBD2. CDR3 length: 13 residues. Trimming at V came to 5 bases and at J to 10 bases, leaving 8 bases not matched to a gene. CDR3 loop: CASSGGVRVEQFF. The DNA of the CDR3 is TGTGCCAGCAGTGGGGGGGTGAGGGTGGAGCAGTTCTTC.

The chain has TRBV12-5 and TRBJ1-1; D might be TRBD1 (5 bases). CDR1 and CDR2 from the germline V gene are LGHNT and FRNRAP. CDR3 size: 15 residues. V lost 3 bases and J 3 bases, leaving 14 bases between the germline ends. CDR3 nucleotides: TGTGCTAGTGGTTTTGGGCAATCGGGGGACACTGAAGCTTTCTTT. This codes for CASGFGQSGDTEAFF.

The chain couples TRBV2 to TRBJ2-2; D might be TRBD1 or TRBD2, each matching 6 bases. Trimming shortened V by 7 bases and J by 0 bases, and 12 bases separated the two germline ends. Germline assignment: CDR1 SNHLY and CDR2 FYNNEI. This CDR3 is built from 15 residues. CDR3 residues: CASKGGPANTGELFF. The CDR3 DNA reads TGTGCCAGCAAAGGGGGGCCCGCGAACACCGGGGAGCTGTTTTTT.